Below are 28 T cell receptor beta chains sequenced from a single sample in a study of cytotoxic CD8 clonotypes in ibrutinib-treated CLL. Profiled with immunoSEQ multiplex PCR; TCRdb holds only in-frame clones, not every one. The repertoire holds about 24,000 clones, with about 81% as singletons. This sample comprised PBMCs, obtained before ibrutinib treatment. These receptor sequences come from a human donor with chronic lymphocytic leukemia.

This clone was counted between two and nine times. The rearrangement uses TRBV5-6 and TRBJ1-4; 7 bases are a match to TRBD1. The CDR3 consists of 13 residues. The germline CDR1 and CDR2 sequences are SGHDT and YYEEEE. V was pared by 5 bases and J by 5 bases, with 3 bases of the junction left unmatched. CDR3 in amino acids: CASRGQLNEKLFF. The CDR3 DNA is TGTGCCAGCAGGGGACAGCTCAATGAAAAACTGTTTTTT.

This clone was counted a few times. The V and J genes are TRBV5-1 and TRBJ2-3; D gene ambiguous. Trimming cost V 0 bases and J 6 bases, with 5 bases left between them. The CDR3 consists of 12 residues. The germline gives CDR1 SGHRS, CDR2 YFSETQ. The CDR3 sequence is CASSLAGDTQYF. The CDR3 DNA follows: TGCGCCAGCAGCTTGGCGGGTGATACGCAGTATTTT.

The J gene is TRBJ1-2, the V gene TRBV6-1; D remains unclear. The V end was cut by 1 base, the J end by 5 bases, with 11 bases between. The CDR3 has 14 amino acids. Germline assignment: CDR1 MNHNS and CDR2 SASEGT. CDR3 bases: TGTGCCAGCAGTGAAGTGGGCGTATCGTATGGCTACACCTTC. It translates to CASSEVGVSYGYTF.

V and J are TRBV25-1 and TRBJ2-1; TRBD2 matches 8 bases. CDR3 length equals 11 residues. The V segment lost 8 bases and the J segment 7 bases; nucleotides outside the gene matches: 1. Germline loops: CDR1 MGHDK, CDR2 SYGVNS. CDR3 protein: CASGTRNEQFF. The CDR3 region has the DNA TGTGCCAGCGGGACTAGGAATGAGCAGTTCTTC. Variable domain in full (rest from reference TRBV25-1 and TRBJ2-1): EADIYQTPRYLVIGTGKKITLECSQTMGHDKMYWYQQDPGMELHLIHYSYGVNSTEKGDLSSESTVSRIRTEHFPLTLESARPSHTSQYLCASGTRNEQFFGPGTRLTVL.

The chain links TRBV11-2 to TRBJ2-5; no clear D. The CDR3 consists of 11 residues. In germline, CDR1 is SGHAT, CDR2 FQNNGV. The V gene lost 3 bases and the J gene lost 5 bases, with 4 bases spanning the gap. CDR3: CASSLRETQYF. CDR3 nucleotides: TGTGCCAGCAGCTTGCGGGAGACCCAGTACTTC.

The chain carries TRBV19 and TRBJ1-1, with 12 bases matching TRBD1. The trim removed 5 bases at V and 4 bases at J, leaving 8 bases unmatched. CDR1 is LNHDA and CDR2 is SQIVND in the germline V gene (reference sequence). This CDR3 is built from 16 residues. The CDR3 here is CASSEGTGGIGTEAFF. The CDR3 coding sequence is TGTGCCAGTAGTGAGGGGACAGGGGGCATCGGCACTGAAGCTTTCTTT.

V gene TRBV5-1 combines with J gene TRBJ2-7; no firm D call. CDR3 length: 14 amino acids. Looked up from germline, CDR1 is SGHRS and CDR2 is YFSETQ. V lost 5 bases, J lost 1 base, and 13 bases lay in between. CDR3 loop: CASRAEASSYEQYF. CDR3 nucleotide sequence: TGCGCCAGCAGGGCAGAGGCATCGTCCTACGAGCAGTACTTC.

The CDR3, as DNA: TGTGCCAGCAGTGCTCAGACTGAGCAGTTCTTC. It translates to CASSAQTEQFF. The V and J genes are TRBV6-6 and TRBJ2-1, with D hard to call. CDR3 size: 11 residues. Trimming left V 5 bases short and J 9 bases short, with 8 bases between. Germline lookup yields CDR1 MNHNY and CDR2 SVGAGI (reference sequence).

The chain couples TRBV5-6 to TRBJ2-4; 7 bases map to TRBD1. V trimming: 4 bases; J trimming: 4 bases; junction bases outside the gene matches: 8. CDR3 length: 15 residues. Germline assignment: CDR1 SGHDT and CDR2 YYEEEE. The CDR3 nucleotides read TGTGCCAGCAGCCAAACCGGGACAGCAAAAAACATTCAGTACTTC. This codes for CASSQTGTAKNIQYF.

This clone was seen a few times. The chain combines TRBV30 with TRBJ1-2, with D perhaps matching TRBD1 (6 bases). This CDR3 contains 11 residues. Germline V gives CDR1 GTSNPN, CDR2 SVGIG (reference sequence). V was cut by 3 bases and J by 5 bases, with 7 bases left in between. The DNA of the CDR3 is TGTGCCTGGAGCGGACAGTATGGCTACACCTTC. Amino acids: CAWSGQYGYTF.

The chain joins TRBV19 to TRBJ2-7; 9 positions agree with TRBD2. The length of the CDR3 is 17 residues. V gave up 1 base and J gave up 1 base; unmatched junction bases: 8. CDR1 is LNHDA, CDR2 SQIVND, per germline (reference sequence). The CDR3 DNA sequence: TGTGCCAGTAGTATAGCCAGCGGAGCGGGAGGTTCCTACGAGCAGTACTTC. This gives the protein CASSIASGAGGSYEQYF.

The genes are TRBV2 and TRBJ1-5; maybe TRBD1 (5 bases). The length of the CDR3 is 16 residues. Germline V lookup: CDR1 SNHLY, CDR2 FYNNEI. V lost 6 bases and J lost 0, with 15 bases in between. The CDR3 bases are TGTGCCAGCAGGGGTGGATGGGGGGATAGCAATCAGCCCCAGCATTTT. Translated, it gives CASRGGWGDSNQPQHF.

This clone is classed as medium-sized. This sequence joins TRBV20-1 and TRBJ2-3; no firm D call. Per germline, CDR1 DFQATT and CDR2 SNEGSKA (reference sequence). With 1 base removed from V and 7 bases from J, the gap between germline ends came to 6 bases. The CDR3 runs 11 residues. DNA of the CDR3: TGCAGTGCTAGAGCCCCTCATACGCAGTATTTT. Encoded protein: CSARAPHTQYF.

DNA of the CDR3: TGCGCCAGCAGCCAAGAGCTAGCGGCCTTAGATACGCAGTATTTT. Translation gives CASSQELAALDTQYF. V and J are TRBV4-3 and TRBJ2-3, with 7 bases identical to TRBD2. The CDR3 extends over 15 amino acids. Germline-derived CDR1 and CDR2 are LGHNA and YSLEER. V was clipped by 0 bases and J by 5 bases; unmatched bases: 5.

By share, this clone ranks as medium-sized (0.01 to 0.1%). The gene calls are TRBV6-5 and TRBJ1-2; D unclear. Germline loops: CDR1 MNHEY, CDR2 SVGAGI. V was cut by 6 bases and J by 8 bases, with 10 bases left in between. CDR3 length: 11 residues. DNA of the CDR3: TGTGCCAGCAGCAAGGGAGGCGGCTACACCTTC. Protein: CASSKGGGYTF.

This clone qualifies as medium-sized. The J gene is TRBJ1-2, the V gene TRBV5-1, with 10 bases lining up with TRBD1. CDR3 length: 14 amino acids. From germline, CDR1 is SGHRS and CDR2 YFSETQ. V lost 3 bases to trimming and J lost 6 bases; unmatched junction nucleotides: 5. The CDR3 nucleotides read TGCGCCAGCAGCTCTACCGGGACAGGGGATGGCTACACCTTC. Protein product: CASSSTGTGDGYTF.

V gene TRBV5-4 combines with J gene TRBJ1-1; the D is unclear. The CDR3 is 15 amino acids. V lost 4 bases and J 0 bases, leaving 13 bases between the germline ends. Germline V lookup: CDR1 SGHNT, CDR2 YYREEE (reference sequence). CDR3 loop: CASSRPDGMNTEAFF. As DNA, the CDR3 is TGTGCCAGCAGCCGCCCGGACGGTATGAACACTGAAGCTTTCTTT.

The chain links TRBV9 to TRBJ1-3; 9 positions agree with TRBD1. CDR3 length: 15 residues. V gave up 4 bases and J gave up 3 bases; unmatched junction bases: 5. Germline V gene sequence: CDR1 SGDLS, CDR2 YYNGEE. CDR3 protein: CASSTEDRGGNTIYF. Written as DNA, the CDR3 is TGTGCCAGCAGCACAGAGGACAGGGGTGGAAACACCATATATTTT.

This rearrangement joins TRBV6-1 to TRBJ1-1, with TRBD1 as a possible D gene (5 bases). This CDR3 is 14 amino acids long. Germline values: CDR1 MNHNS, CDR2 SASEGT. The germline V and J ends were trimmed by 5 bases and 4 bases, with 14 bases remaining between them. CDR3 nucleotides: TGTGCCAGCAGTCAGGACATCGGTGGCACTGAAGCTTTCTTT. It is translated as CASSQDIGGTEAFF.

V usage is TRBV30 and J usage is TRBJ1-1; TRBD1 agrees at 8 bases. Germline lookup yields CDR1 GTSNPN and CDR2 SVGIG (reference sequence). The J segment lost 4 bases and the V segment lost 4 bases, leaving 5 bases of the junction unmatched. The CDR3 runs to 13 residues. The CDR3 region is CAWNRGVGTEAFF. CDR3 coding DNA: TGTGCCTGGAACAGGGGGGTGGGCACTGAAGCTTTCTTT.

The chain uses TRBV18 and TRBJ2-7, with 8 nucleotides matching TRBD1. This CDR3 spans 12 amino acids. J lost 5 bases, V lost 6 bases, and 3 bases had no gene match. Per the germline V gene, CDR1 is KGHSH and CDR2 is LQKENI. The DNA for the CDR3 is TGTGCCAGCTCCAGGGGACAGGACGAGCAGTACTTC. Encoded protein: CASSRGQDEQYF.

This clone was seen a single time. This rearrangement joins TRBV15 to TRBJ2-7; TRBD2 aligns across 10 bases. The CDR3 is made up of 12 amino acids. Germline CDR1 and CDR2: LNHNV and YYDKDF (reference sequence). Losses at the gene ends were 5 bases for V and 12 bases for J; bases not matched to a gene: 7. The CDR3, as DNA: TGTGCCACCAGCCGGAGCGGGGGGGACTCGTACTTC. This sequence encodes CATSRSGGDSYF. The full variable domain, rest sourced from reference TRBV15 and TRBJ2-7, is DAMVIQNPRYQVTQFGKPVTLSCSQTLNHNVMYWYQQKSSQAPKLLFHYYDKDFNNEADTPDNFQSRRPNTSFCFLDIRSPGLGDTAMYLCATSRSGGDSYFGPGTRLTVT.

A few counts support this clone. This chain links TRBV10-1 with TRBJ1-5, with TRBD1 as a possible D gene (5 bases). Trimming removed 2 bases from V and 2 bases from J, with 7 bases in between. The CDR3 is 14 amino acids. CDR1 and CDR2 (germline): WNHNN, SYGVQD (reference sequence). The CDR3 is CASSEGAGNQPQHF. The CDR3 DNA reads TGCGCCAGCAGTGAGGGGGCTGGCAATCAGCCCCAGCATTTT.

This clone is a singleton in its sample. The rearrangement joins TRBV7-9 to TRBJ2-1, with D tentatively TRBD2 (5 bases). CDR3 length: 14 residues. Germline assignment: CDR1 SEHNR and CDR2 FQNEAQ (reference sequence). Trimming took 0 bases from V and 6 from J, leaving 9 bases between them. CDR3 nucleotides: TGTGCCAGCAGCTTAGCGGGAGAGGGCAATGAGCAGTTCTTC. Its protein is CASSLAGEGNEQFF. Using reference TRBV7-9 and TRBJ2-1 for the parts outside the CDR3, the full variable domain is DTGVSQNPRHKITKRGQNVTFRCDPISEHNRLYWYRQTLGQGPEFLTYFQNEAQLEKSRLLSDRFSAERPKGSFSTLEIQRTEQGDSAMYLCASSLAGEGNEQFFGPGTRLTVL.

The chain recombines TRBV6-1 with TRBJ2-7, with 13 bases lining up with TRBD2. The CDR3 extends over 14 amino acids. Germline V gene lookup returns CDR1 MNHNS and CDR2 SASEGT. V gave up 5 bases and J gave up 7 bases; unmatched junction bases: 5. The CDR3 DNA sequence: TGTGCCAGCAGTTGGACTAGCGGGAGTAGAGAGCAGTACTTC. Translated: CASSWTSGSREQYF.

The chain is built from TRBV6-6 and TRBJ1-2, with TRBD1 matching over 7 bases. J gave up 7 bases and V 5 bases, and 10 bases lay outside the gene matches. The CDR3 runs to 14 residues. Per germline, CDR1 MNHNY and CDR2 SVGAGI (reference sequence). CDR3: CASSTITGVSGYTF. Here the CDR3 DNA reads TGTGCCAGCAGTACAATAACAGGGGTTAGTGGCTACACCTTC.

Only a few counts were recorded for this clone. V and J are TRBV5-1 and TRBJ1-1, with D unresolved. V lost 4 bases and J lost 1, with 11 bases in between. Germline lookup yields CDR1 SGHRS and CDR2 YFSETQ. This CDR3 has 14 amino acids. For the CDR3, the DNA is TGCGCCAGCAGCGCCAAAGTGGAGAACACTGAAGCTTTCTTT. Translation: CASSAKVENTEAFF. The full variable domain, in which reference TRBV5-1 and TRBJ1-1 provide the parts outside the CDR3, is KAGVTQTPRYLIKTRGQQVTLSCSPISGHRSVSWYQQTPGQGLQFLFEYFSETQRNKGNFPGRFSGRQFSNSRSEMNVSTLELGDSALYLCASSAKVENTEAFFGQGTRLTVV.

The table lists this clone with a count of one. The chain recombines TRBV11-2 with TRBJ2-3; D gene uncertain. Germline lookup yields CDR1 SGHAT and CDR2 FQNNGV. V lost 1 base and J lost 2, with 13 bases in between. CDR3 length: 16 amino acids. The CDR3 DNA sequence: TGTGCCAGCAGCTTAGTTTCGGGCCTTTCCACAGATACGCAGTATTTT. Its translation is CASSLVSGLSTDTQYF.